Below are 28 T cell receptor beta chains sequenced from a single sample in a study of regulatory T cells in long-lasting Graves disease. The time point was: newly diagnosed GD, antithyroid drugs for less than 3 months. Scientists built the TCR library using RNA that was extracted from PBMCs. Arm-PCR of CDR3 regions and iRepertoire HTBI primers were the basis on which TCR beta libraries were built. TCRdb ran MiXCR on the multiplex PCR reads and lists one entry per CDR3 protein. This repertoire shows approximately 250,000 distinct CDR3 sequences, 18% found once; its top ten account for less than 25%. Here the sequenced sample was peripheral blood mononuclear cells (PBMCs), taken at new diagnosis, from a patient treated with antithyroid drugs. These receptors were taken from a female donor with Graves disease.

Notes on this clonotype: Being one base from a much bigger clone, this may be a read error. This chain uses TRBV28 with TRBJ2-1; D might be TRBD2 (5 bases). This CDR3 is built from 12 residues. Germline assignment: CDR1 MDHEN and CDR2 SYDVKM. The V end was cut by 6 bases, the J end by 8 bases, with 11 bases between. The chain's CDR3 is CASSLISDEQFF. The CDR3 DNA is TGTGCCAGCAGCCTGATTAGCGATGAGCAGTTCTTC.

This clonotype has ten or more counts. The CDR3 sequence: CSIYRGMNTEAFF. DNA of the CDR3: TGCAGCATCTACAGGGGAATGAACACTGAAGCTTTCTTT. V gene TRBV29-1 combines with J gene TRBJ1-1, with 7 bases lining up with TRBD1. Per germline, CDR1 SQVTM and CDR2 ANQGSEA. This CDR3 spans 13 amino acids. Unmatched junction bases numbered 6, after V lost 8 bases and J lost 0 bases.

This clonotype was observed many times. The rearrangement uses TRBV12-3 or TRBV12-4 and TRBJ1-2; tentative D call: TRBD1 (6 bases). V was shortened by 7 bases and J by 3 bases, with 12 bases between the two germline ends. The CDR3 covers 13 residues. CDR3 in amino acids: CASTLGQYYGYTF. The CDR3 DNA is TGTGCCAGCACCCTAGGACAGTACTATGGCTACACCTTC.

This clonotype was counted at least ten times. The V gene is TRBV3-1, the J gene TRBJ1-1; no clear D gene. In germline, CDR1 is LGHDT, CDR2 YNNKEL (reference sequence). V was cut by 6 bases and J by 3 bases, with 11 bases left in between. The CDR3 has 13 amino acids. The DNA of the CDR3 is TGTGCCAGCAGTCCTCATGTGGACACTGAAGCTTTCTTT. Protein sequence: CASSPHVDTEAFF.

In its sample, this clonotype was seen many times. The gene calls are TRBV11-2 and TRBJ2-3; 12 bases are shared with TRBD2. V gave up 5 bases and J gave up 6 bases; unmatched junction bases: 9. The CDR3 is made up of 16 amino acids. Germline V CDR1 and CDR2: SGHAT, FQNNGV. DNA of the CDR3: TGTGCCAGCAGCCTACGACTAGCGGGAGTAACTGATACGCAGTATTTT. Amino acids: CASSLRLAGVTDTQYF.

This clonotype was picked up many times. The chain is built from TRBV7-2 and TRBJ1-1; possible D gene TRBD1, 5 bases. The CDR3 covers 15 residues. Germline-derived CDR1 and CDR2 are SGHTA and FQGNSA. The V and J ends lost 1 base and 3 bases respectively, with 12 bases between them. The CDR3 spells CASSLEIGEDTEAFF. For the CDR3, the DNA is TGTGCCAGCAGCTTAGAGATAGGGGAGGACACTGAAGCTTTCTTT. Full variable domain (remainder filled in from reference TRBV7-2 and TRBJ1-1): GAGVSQSPSNKVTEKGKDVELRCDPISGHTALYWYRQSLGQGLEFLIYFQGNSAPDKSGLPSDRFSAERTGGSVSTLTIQRTQQEDSAVYLCASSLEIGEDTEAFFGQGTRLTVV.

In its sample, this clonotype was seen many times. The chain combines TRBV5-5 with TRBJ1-6; D uncertain. V was shortened by 4 bases and J by 8 bases, with 13 bases between the two germline ends. Looked up from germline, CDR1 is SGHKS and CDR2 is YYEKEE (reference sequence). There are 14 residues in the CDR3. The CDR3 DNA follows: TGTGCCAGCAGCCGGAAACAAGATCATTCACCCCTCCACTTT. It yields the protein CASSRKQDHSPLHF.

Ten or more counts support this clonotype. The rearrangement joins TRBV7-3 to TRBJ2-1; 12 bases map to TRBD2. Germline CDR1 SGHTA, CDR2 FQGTGA. V dropped 5 bases and J dropped 5; count of bases not matched to a gene: 4. The CDR3 spans 15 residues. CDR3: CASSPSGRADNEQFF. CDR3 DNA sequence: TGTGCCAGCAGCCCTAGCGGGAGGGCCGACAATGAGCAGTTCTTC.

A few counts support this clonotype. The rearrangement links TRBV6-1 to TRBJ2-2; tentative D call: TRBD2 (6 bases). Germline assignment: CDR1 MNHNS and CDR2 SASEGT. V lost 6 bases to trimming and J lost 0 bases, with 14 bases between them. The CDR3 extends over 16 amino acids. The DNA for the CDR3 is TGTGCCAGCAGCCCCCGCGGGACTCCGAACACCGGGGAGCTGTTTTTT. The encoded protein is CASSPRGTPNTGELFF.

This clonotype was picked up many times. This rearrangement joins TRBV11-2 to TRBJ2-7; 11 bases fit TRBD1. The V and J ends lost 0 bases and 5 bases, in that order; junction bases with no gene match: 6. Germline V lookup: CDR1 SGHAT, CDR2 FQNNGV. The CDR3 sequence is 16 residues long. The CDR3 protein is CASSLEDRGREDEQYF. Here the CDR3 DNA reads TGTGCCAGCAGCTTAGAGGACAGGGGGCGGGAAGACGAGCAGTACTTC.

This clonotype was found many times. The chain combines TRBV7-9 with TRBJ1-2, with D possibly matching TRBD1 (5 bases). Deletions cut 5 bases from V and 7 bases from J, with 14 bases between. Germline V gene sequence: CDR1 SEHNR, CDR2 FQNEAQ (reference sequence). The CDR3 loop spans 13 amino acids. The CDR3 DNA is TGTGCCAGCAGCCCGACAGCGACGGGTGGCTACACCTTC. Translated, it gives CASSPTATGGYTF.

The table lists this clonotype with many counts. The chain is built from TRBV6-2 or TRBV6-3 and TRBJ2-7; D is unresolved. Trimming took off 6 bases at V and 5 bases at J, with 11 bases between the two ends. CDR1 and CDR2 (germline): MNHEY, SVGEGT. The CDR3 runs to 12 residues. The CDR3 sequence: CASRPTADEQYF. The CDR3 bases are TGTGCCAGCAGACCCACGGCGGACGAGCAGTACTTC.

This clonotype was counted many times. The chain uses TRBV5-1 and TRBJ2-2; a possible D gene is TRBD2 (5 bases). Trimming took off 4 bases at V and 6 bases at J, with 16 bases between the two ends. CDR3 length: 15 residues. The germline V gene encodes CDR1 SGHRS and CDR2 YFSETQ. Written as DNA, the CDR3 is TGCGCCAGCAGCCCCGGTAGGGCGGGCGCCGGGGAGCTGTTTTTT. This encodes CASSPGRAGAGELFF.

This clonotype was found many times. The rearrangement uses TRBV5-8 and TRBJ2-3, with TRBD2 identical over 10 bases. V dropped 2 bases and J dropped 4; count of bases not matched to a gene: 10. CDR3 size: 17 residues. Germline V gives CDR1 SGHTS, CDR2 YDEGEE. DNA of the CDR3: TGTGCCAGCAGCTTACCTCTAGCGGGAGATGGGTCAGATACGCAGTATTTT. Translated, it gives CASSLPLAGDGSDTQYF.

This clonotype was detected ten times or more. The chain employs TRBV12-3 or TRBV12-4 and TRBJ2-3; 8 bases map to TRBD1. The CDR3 is 14 amino acids. V dropped 6 bases and J dropped 1; count of bases not matched to a gene: 3. In DNA, the CDR3 is TGTGCCAGCAGCCAGACAGGGGGCACAGATACGCAGTATTTT. This encodes CASSQTGGTDTQYF.

This clonotype came up many times. The genes are TRBV9 and TRBJ2-7; 10 bases match TRBD2. The CDR3 consists of 13 residues. V shed 4 bases and J 3 bases; nucleotides not matched to a gene: 1. Germline lookup yields CDR1 SGDLS and CDR2 YYNGEE. The chain's CDR3 is CASSSSGSYEQYF. The CDR3 DNA reads as TGTGCCAGCAGCTCTAGCGGGAGCTACGAGCAGTACTTC.

In its sample, this clonotype was seen many times. The V gene is TRBV20-1, the J gene TRBJ1-4; 7 nucleotides agree with TRBD1. Germline trimming cut 3 bases from V and 6 bases from J; bases unmatched to any gene: 10. Per germline, CDR1 DFQATT and CDR2 SNEGSKA (reference sequence). The CDR3 totals 15 residues. CDR3 sequence reads: CSARPETGLDEKLFF. The CDR3 DNA sequence: TGCAGTGCTAGGCCGGAGACAGGGTTGGATGAAAAACTGTTTTTT.

This clonotype was detected ten times or more. The chain joins TRBV2 to TRBJ2-1; the match to TRBD2 covers 10 bases. Germline lookup yields CDR1 SNHLY and CDR2 FYNNEI. V dropped 3 bases and J dropped 14; count of bases not matched to a gene: 19. This CDR3 comprises 17 residues. CDR3 sequence reads: CASSDLAGVPDNSKEFF. As DNA, the CDR3 is TGTGCCAGCAGTGATCTAGCGGGAGTCCCCGACAACTCGAAGGAGTTCTTC.

At least ten counts were recorded for this clonotype. This chain joins TRBV15 and TRBJ2-1; 10 bases map to TRBD2. The CDR3 contains 17 residues. Trimming cost V 0 bases and J 9 bases; bases outside gene matches: 11. CDR1 is LNHNV and CDR2 is YYDKDF in the germline V gene (reference sequence). In nucleotides, the CDR3 is TGTGCCACCAGCAGAGACTACCTAGCGGGAGAAGGAGCTGAGCAGTTCTTC. It codes for CATSRDYLAGEGAEQFF.

This clonotype occurred many times. The rearrangement uses TRBV20-1 and TRBJ2-1; 8 nucleotides line up with TRBD1. Germline V CDR1 and CDR2: DFQATT, SNEGSKA (reference sequence). V lost 5 bases and J lost 3; bases outside the gene matches: 9. The CDR3 extends over 15 amino acids. This CDR3 reads CSAPAGQGDYNEQFF. CDR3 in DNA: TGCAGTGCTCCAGCCGGACAGGGAGACTACAATGAGCAGTTCTTC.

This clonotype was detected ten times or more. The chain recombines TRBV6-1 with TRBJ1-1; 7 positions match TRBD1. Germline V CDR1 and CDR2: MNHNS, SASEGT. The junction had 6 bases not matched to a gene; V was cut back by 10 bases and J by 1 base. This CDR3 has 13 amino acids. The DNA of the CDR3 is TGTGCCACCAACAGGGGAACGAACACTGAAGCTTTCTTT. As protein: CATNRGTNTEAFF.

This clonotype was observed at least ten times. The rearrangement uses TRBV4-1 and TRBJ1-5; D remains unclear. This CDR3 spans 15 amino acids. V was cut by 0 bases and J by 2 bases, with 8 bases left in between. Germline CDR1 reads MGHRA; CDR2 reads YSYEKL. The CDR3, as DNA: TGCGCCAGCAGCCAAGACGGCGTCGGCAATCAGCCCCAGCATTTT. Translation: CASSQDGVGNQPQHF.

This clonotype was picked up a small number of times. This sequence may be a read error, since a much larger clone differs from it by one base. The rearrangement joins TRBV9 to TRBJ2-5; 11 bases map to TRBD2. The CDR3 loop spans 15 amino acids. CDR1 is SGDLS and CDR2 is YYNGEE in the germline V gene. The CDR3 spells CANSDGTSGKETQYF. The CDR3 coding sequence is TGTGCCAACAGCGACGGGACTAGCGGAAAAGAGACCCAGTACTTC.

This clonotype occurred many times. V usage is TRBV20-1 and J usage is TRBJ1-1; D is unclear. V was trimmed by 0 bases and J by 1 base, leaving 9 bases between them. The germline CDR1 and CDR2 sequences are DFQATT and SNEGSKA (reference sequence). The CDR3 has 14 amino acids. For the CDR3, the DNA is TGCAGTGCTAGAGATCAGTATCCGAACACTGAAGCTTTCTTT. Translating it yields CSARDQYPNTEAFF.

In this sample, this clonotype turned up many times. The chain employs TRBV20-1 and TRBJ2-1; TRBD2 matches 12 bases. The CDR3 sequence is 16 residues long. The ends lost 6 bases at V and 2 bases at J; junction bases unmatched: 8. The germline V gene has CDR1 DFQATT and CDR2 SNEGSKA (reference sequence). In DNA form, the CDR3 reads TGCAGTGCCGCCACTAGCGGGAGGCCCCCCTACAATGAGCAGTTCTTC. Translation: CSAATSGRPPYNEQFF.

This clonotype was found a few times. Since a much larger clone is just one base distant, this may be a read error. The chain recombines TRBV29-1 with TRBJ1-1, with a tentative D call TRBD1 (6 bases). CDR1 is SQVTM, CDR2 ANQGSEA, per germline. CDR3 length: 13 amino acids. The DNA for the CDR3 is TGCAGCGTCCCGGACAGAATGAACACTGGAGCTTTCTTT. It codes for CSVPDRMNTGAFF.

This clonotype came up many times. The chain uses TRBV3-1 and TRBJ1-2; perhaps TRBD1 as D (5 bases). Germline loops: CDR1 LGHDT, CDR2 YNNKEL (reference sequence). V was clipped by 4 bases and J by 3 bases, with 12 bases between them. CDR3 size: 14 residues. Here the CDR3 reads CASSRTGADYGYTF. CDR3 DNA sequence: TGTGCCAGCAGCCGTACAGGAGCCGACTATGGCTACACCTTC. The full variable domain, in which reference TRBV3-1 and TRBJ1-2 provide the parts outside the CDR3, is DTAVSQTPKYLVTQMGNDKSIKCEQNLGHDTMYWYKQDSKKFLKIMFSYNNKELIINETVPNRFSPKSPDKAHLNLHINSLELGDSAVYFCASSRTGADYGYTFGSGTRLTVV.

The sample holds many counts of this clonotype. The genes are TRBV2 and TRBJ2-3; D unresolved. CDR1 SNHLY and CDR2 FYNNEI come from the germline V gene. V lost 1 base to trimming and J lost 6 bases, with 8 bases between them. The CDR3 length is 13 residues. The CDR3 reads CASSEGWADTQYF. CDR3 DNA: TGTGCCAGCAGTGAAGGATGGGCGGATACGCAGTATTTT.